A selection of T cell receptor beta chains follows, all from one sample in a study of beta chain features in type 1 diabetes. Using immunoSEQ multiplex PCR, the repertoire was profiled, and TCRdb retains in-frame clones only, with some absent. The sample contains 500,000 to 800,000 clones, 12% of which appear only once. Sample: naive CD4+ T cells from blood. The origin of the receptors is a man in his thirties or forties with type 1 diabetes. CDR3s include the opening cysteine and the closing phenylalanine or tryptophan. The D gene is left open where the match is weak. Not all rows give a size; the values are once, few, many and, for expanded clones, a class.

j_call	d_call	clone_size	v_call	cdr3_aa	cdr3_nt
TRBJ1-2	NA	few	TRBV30	CAWTEPRGRYTF	TGTGCCTGGACCGAGCCGAGGGGCCGCTACACCTTC
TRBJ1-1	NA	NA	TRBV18	CASSPPTTEAFF	TGTGCCAGCTCACCACCGACAACTGAAGCTTTCTTT
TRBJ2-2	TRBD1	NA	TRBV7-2	CASRSRQGPTGELFF	TGTGCCAGCAGGAGCCGACAGGGCCCCACCGGGGAGCTGTTTTTT
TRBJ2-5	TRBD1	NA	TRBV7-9	CAIPQGEETQYF	TGTGCCATCCCTCAGGGGGAGGAGACCCAGTACTTC
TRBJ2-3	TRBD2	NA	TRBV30	CAWSAFSGSTDTQYF	TGTGCCTGGAGTGCTTTTAGCGGGAGCACAGATACGCAGTATTTT
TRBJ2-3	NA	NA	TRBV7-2	CASDPRDTQYF	TGTGCCAGCGACCCGCGGGATACGCAGTATTTT
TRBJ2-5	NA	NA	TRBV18	CASSPQSKQETQYF	TGTGCCAGCTCACCCCAATCTAAACAAGAGACCCAGTACTTC
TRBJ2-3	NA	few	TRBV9	CASSGELVPDTQYF	TGTGCCAGCAGCGGGGAACTAGTTCCAGATACGCAGTATTTT
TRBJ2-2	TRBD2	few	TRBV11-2	CASSLGLAANTGELFF	TGTGCCAGCAGCTTAGGGCTAGCGGCGAACACCGGGGAGCTGTTTTTT
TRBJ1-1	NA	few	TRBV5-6	CASSLAGEAFF	TGTGCCAGCAGCTTGGCCGGGGAAGCTTTCTTT
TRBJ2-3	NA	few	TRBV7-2	CASSLGQSTDTQYF	TGTGCCAGCAGCTTAGGACAGAGCACAGATACGCAGTATTTT
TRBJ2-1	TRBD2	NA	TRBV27	CASSPGTSRLPYNEQFF	TGTGCCAGCAGTCCCGGGACTAGCCGACTTCCCTACAATGAGCAGTTCTTC
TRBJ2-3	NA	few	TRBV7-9	CASSPPGDTQYF	TGTGCCAGCAGCCCCCCCGGGGATACGCAGTATTTT
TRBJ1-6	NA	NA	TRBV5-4	CASSLYSPLHF	TGTGCCAGCAGCCTATATTCACCCCTCCACTTT
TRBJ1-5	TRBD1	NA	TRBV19	CASSTTGQVGNQPQHF	TGTGCCAGTAGTACAACGGGACAGGTAGGCAATCAGCCCCAGCATTTT
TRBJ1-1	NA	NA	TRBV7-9	CASSLEGNTEAFF	TGTGCCAGCAGCTTAGAAGGGAACACTGAAGCTTTCTTT
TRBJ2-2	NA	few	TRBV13	CASSSPHGELFF	TGTGCCAGCAGCTCCCCCCATGGGGAGCTGTTTTTT
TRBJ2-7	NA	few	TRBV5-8	CASSLAVKPGDEQYF	TGTGCCAGCAGCTTGGCAGTCAAACCAGGGGACGAGCAGTACTTC